This T cell receptor (beta chain) was identified during a study of T cells in Graves' hyperthyroidism and ophthalmopathy. Germline CDR1 is DFQATT and CDR2 is SNEGSKA (reference sequence). CDR3 length: 12 amino acids. Trimming removed 6 bases from V and 3 bases from J, with 11 bases in between. A patient was excluded if there was uncontrolled infection, other autoimmune disease, pregnancy or lactation. This clonotype was picked up many times. RNA transcripts were the template for amplifying TCR beta CDR3 regions. TCR CDR3 regions were first amplified by RT-PCR with HTBI primers. One entry per CDR3 protein, called by TCRdb with MiXCR from the multiplex PCR reads. This repertoire shows 350,000 or so distinct CDR3 sequences, 15% to 20% found once; its top ten account for 15% to 19%.

Sequences were obtained from blood. This clonotype was obtained from a woman between 40 and 55 years old with Graves' ophthalmopathy. This sequence joins TRBV20-1 and TRBJ1-1; D ambiguous. For the CDR3, the DNA is TGCAGTGCAGCCGGCCCAGACACTGAAGCTTTCTTT. Translation gives CSAAGPDTEAFF.